This passage covers 25 T cell receptor beta chains from one sample sequenced in a study of shared clonotypes between healthy human individuals. Selected positively for CCR7 and CD45RO-negative, naive CD8 cells excluded terminally differentiated effector memory CD45RA+ cells. TCRdb's copy holds only in-frame clones and misses some; the assay was immunoSEQ multiplex PCR. Altogether some 2,000,000 clones are present, around 96% being singletons, with the ten largest covering roughly 1%. Sequenced material: naive CD8+ T cells sorted from blood. Receptors were obtained from a man aged 18 to 35 in good health.

This clone was counted once. V gene TRBV5-6 combines with J gene TRBJ2-1, with a possible D match to TRBD2 (6 bases). Germline V gene sequence: CDR1 SGHDT, CDR2 YYEEEE. The CDR3 contains 12 residues. With 4 bases removed from V and 12 bases from J, the gap between germline ends came to 14 bases. For the CDR3, the DNA is TGTGCCAGCAGCCTGGGGGGAGTGGGGCAGTTCTTC. This sequence encodes CASSLGGVGQFF.

The rearrangement joins TRBV12-5 to TRBJ2-5, with TRBD1 identical over 8 bases. Germline trimming cut 10 bases from V and 2 bases from J; bases unmatched to any gene: 6. The germline gives CDR1 LGHNT, CDR2 FRNRAP. This CDR3 contains 13 residues. The DNA of the CDR3 is TGTGCTACCGGGACAGGAGATCAAGAGACCCAGTACTTC. Encoded protein: CATGTGDQETQYF.

The chain employs TRBV7-8 and TRBJ2-1; TRBD1 matches at 9 bases. The trim removed 5 bases at V and 8 bases at J, leaving 16 bases unmatched. There are 17 residues in the CDR3. CDR1 and CDR2 from the germline V gene are SGHVS and FQNEAQ. The CDR3 region has the DNA TGTGCCAGCAGCATCCTACCGGGACAGGGACTTGTGGATGAGCAGTTCTTC. Amino acids: CASSILPGQGLVDEQFF.

This rearrangement joins TRBV27 to TRBJ1-2; TRBD1 matches 7 bases. Per the germline V gene, CDR1 is MNHEY and CDR2 is SMNVEV (reference sequence). J lost 8 bases, V lost 5 bases, and 11 bases had no gene match. The CDR3 totals 14 residues. Written as DNA, the CDR3 is TGTGCCAGCAGTCCCAGCCCAGCAGGGGGGGGCTACACCTTC. Its protein product is CASSPSPAGGGYTF.

This chain links TRBV7-2 with TRBJ2-7, with TRBD2 matching over 7 bases. The germline V gene encodes CDR1 SGHTA and CDR2 FQGNSA. There are 13 residues in the CDR3. V was pared by 3 bases and J by 3 bases, with 2 bases of the junction left unmatched. CDR3 bases: TGTGCCAGCAGCTTCACGGGAGGCTACGAGCAGTACTTC. Protein: CASSFTGGYEQYF. Using reference TRBV7-2 and TRBJ2-7 for the parts outside the CDR3, the full variable domain is GAGVSQSPSNKVTEKGKDVELRCDPISGHTALYWYRQSLGQGLEFLIYFQGNSAPDKSGLPSDRFSAERTGGSVSTLTIQRTQQEDSAVYLCASSFTGGYEQYFGPGTRLTVT.

This chain joins TRBV29-1 and TRBJ1-1; tentative D call: TRBD1 (6 bases). Between the trimmed V and J ends, which lost 4 bases and 2 bases, there was a span of 11 bases. Per germline, CDR1 SQVTM and CDR2 ANQGSEA. This CDR3 comprises 13 residues. In nucleotides, the CDR3 is TGCAGCGTTGCGAGGGGGGGAAACACTGAAGCTTTCTTT. It is translated as CSVARGGNTEAFF.

The chain links TRBV29-1 to TRBJ1-2, with 9 bases fitting TRBD1. The CDR3 contains 15 residues. The V gene's germline CDR1 is SQVTM and CDR2 ANQGSEA. Trimming removed 0 bases from V and 8 bases from J; junction bases left unmatched: 10. This CDR3 reads CSVEDSFRDRDGYTF. In DNA, the CDR3 is TGCAGCGTTGAAGATTCATTTCGGGACAGGGACGGCTACACCTTC.

Regarding this clone: It may be a read error: a sequence one base away is much more abundant. The sample carries other DNA sequences with the same CDR3. The chain links TRBV28 to TRBJ2-6; D is uncertain. The length of the CDR3 is 13 residues. The germline V and J ends were trimmed by 5 bases and 0 bases, with 2 bases remaining between them. Per germline, CDR1 MDHEN and CDR2 SYDVKM. In DNA, the CDR3 is TGTGCCAGCAGTGACTCTGGGGCCAACGTCCTGACTTTC. Amino acids: CASSDSGANVLTF.

The V call is TRBV5-1, the J call TRBJ2-7, with a weak D call TRBD1 (6 bases). This CDR3 is 14 amino acids long. Germline V CDR1 and CDR2: SGHRS, YFSETQ. V was pared by 1 base and J by 5 bases, with 13 bases between. The CDR3 loop is CASSLRGLLDEQYF. Here the CDR3 DNA reads TGCGCCAGCAGCTTGAGGGGGTTATTAGACGAGCAGTACTTC. The entire variable domain, with the rest obtained from reference TRBV5-1 and TRBJ2-7, is as follows: KAGVTQTPRYLIKTRGQQVTLSCSPISGHRSVSWYQQTPGQGLQFLFEYFSETQRNKGNFPGRFSGRQFSNSRSEMNVSTLELGDSALYLCASSLRGLLDEQYFGPGTRLTVT.

The rearrangement joins TRBV28 to TRBJ2-7; 9 bases line up with TRBD1. Germline CDR1 and CDR2: MDHEN and SYDVKM. This CDR3 is built from 16 residues. With 1 base clipped from V and 2 bases from J, the junction kept 6 bases outside the gene matches. The CDR3 DNA sequence: TGTGCCAGCAGTTTATCCCGGGACAGGGTGACCTACGAGCAGTACTTC. Translated: CASSLSRDRVTYEQYF.

The rearrangement uses TRBV28 and TRBJ1-5; D uncertain. There are 14 residues in the CDR3. Germline V gene sequence: CDR1 MDHEN, CDR2 SYDVKM. Trimming removed 0 bases at V and 8 bases at J, with 11 bases between. CDR3 protein: CASSLWWPREPQHF. CDR3 in DNA: TGTGCCAGCAGTTTATGGTGGCCCCGGGAGCCCCAGCATTTT.

The V gene is TRBV5-1, the J gene TRBJ1-1; TRBD1 aligns across 8 bases. Unmatched junction bases numbered 6, after V lost 2 bases and J lost 6 bases. The CDR3 runs 14 residues. Germline CDR1 SGHRS, CDR2 YFSETQ. CDR3 protein: CASSFSGGLAEAFF. CDR3 nucleotides: TGCGCCAGCAGCTTTTCAGGGGGCTTGGCTGAAGCTTTCTTT.

The chain employs TRBV6-6 and TRBJ2-7, with a weak D call TRBD2 (6 bases). CDR1 and CDR2 (germline): MNHNY, SVGAGI (reference sequence). Deletions cut 0 bases from V and 6 bases from J, with 15 bases between. There are 15 residues in the CDR3. CDR3 coding DNA: TGTGCCAGCAGTTACTCAGAGGGACTCAACGGCGAGCAGTACTTC. This translates into CASSYSEGLNGEQYF.

Comments on this clone: A junction end diverges from the germline sequence, so it may reflect a read error. The J gene is TRBJ2-3, the V gene TRBV7-9, with D perhaps matching TRBD2 (5 bases). The CDR3 runs to 12 residues. Germline lookup yields CDR1 SEHNR and CDR2 FQNEAQ (reference sequence). DNA for the CDR3: TGTGCCAGCAGCCTACACCGGGCCCCGGGGAATTTT. The encoded protein is CASSLHRAPGNF.

J is TRBJ2-7 and V is TRBV7-9, with a weak D call TRBD2 (7 bases). V dropped 1 base and J dropped 7 bases, with 14 bases sitting between them. This CDR3 has 14 amino acids. Germline assignment: CDR1 SEHNR and CDR2 FQNEAQ (reference sequence). The CDR3 DNA sequence: TGTGCCAGCAGCTTAGTTGCGGGGGCGGAAGAGCAGTACTTC. Protein sequence: CASSLVAGAEEQYF.

The chain uses TRBV7-6 and TRBJ2-7, with a weak D call TRBD2 (7 bases). V shed 2 bases and J shed 3 bases, with 11 bases lying between them. Germline CDR1 and CDR2: SGHVS and FNYEAQ. The CDR3 loop spans 14 amino acids. The CDR3 DNA follows: TGTGCCAGCAGCTTATCGGGGGGCGGCTACGAGCAGTACTTC. Residues: CASSLSGGGYEQYF. The full variable domain, its missing parts supplied by reference TRBV7-6 and TRBJ2-7, is GAGVSQSPRYKVTKRGQDVALRCDPISGHVSLYWYRQALGQGPEFLTYFNYEAQQDKSGLPNDRFSAERPEGSISTLTIQRTEQRDSAMYRCASSLSGGGYEQYFGPGTRLTVT.

The rearrangement uses TRBV7-8 and TRBJ1-1; possible D gene TRBD1, 6 bases. V lost 1 base and J lost 7, with 19 bases in between. CDR3 length: 16 residues. Germline CDR1 reads SGHVS; CDR2 reads FQNEAQ. CDR3 coding DNA: TGTGCCAGCAGCTTAGTTAGTTCTATTGGGGGCGGTGAAGCTTTCTTT. Translated: CASSLVSSIGGGEAFF.

V gene TRBV19 combines with J gene TRBJ1-4, with TRBD1 matching 7 bases. Germline V gene sequence: CDR1 LNHDA, CDR2 SQIVND (reference sequence). CDR3 length: 13 amino acids. The V and J ends lost 7 bases and 6 bases, in that order; junction bases with no gene match: 5. CDR3 region: CASKGTAYEKLFF. The CDR3 DNA reads TGTGCCAGTAAAGGGACAGCCTATGAAAAACTGTTTTTT.

The V call is TRBV7-6, the J call TRBJ2-5; TRBD2 agrees at 7 bases. The V and J ends lost 4 bases and 1 base, in that order; junction bases with no gene match: 6. CDR3 length: 15 amino acids. Germline values: CDR1 SGHVS, CDR2 FNYEAQ. CDR3 in amino acids: CASSYSSGFQETQYF. The CDR3 DNA follows: TGTGCCAGCAGCTATAGTAGCGGGTTCCAAGAGACCCAGTACTTC. Complete variable domain (other parts from reference TRBV7-6 and TRBJ2-5): GAGVSQSPRYKVTKRGQDVALRCDPISGHVSLYWYRQALGQGPEFLTYFNYEAQQDKSGLPNDRFSAERPEGSISTLTIQRTEQRDSAMYRCASSYSSGFQETQYFGPGTRLLVL.

This rearrangement joins TRBV5-1 to TRBJ2-1; tentatively, D is TRBD1 (5 bases). Trimming removed 1 base from V and 7 bases from J, with 12 bases in between. Germline CDR1 is SGHRS and CDR2 is YFSETQ. The CDR3 length is 14 residues. CDR3 in amino acids: CASSLTQGFNEQFF. The CDR3 coding sequence is TGCGCCAGCAGCTTGACGCAGGGCTTTAATGAGCAGTTCTTC.

On this clone: The identical CDR3 is also encoded by other nucleotide sequences in the sample. The chain uses TRBV9 and TRBJ1-1; D unresolved. The V gene lost 0 bases and the J gene lost 0 bases, with 6 bases spanning the gap. Germline V gives CDR1 SGDLS, CDR2 YYNGEE. The CDR3 has 14 amino acids. The CDR3 DNA sequence: TGTGCCAGCAGCGTAGAGGGCATGAACACTGAAGCTTTCTTT. This translates into CASSVEGMNTEAFF.

This clone was seen a single time. This chain connects TRBV5-1 to TRBJ2-5, with D perhaps assigned TRBD1 or TRBD2 (5 bases each). The CDR3 spans 12 residues. V was pared by 3 bases and J by 5 bases, with 8 bases between. Germline CDR1 and CDR2: SGHRS and YFSETQ. CDR3 in DNA: TGCGCCAGCAGCTGGGACCTGGAGACCCAGTACTTC. Encoded protein: CASSWDLETQYF.

The chain employs TRBV7-9 and TRBJ2-3; D is perhaps TRBD2 (5 bases). Trimming shortened V by 8 bases and J by 2 bases, and 23 bases separated the two germline ends. The length of the CDR3 is 17 residues. CDR1 is SEHNR, CDR2 FQNEAQ, per germline (reference sequence). This CDR3 reads CASQNPVTSPLTDTQYF. The DNA of the CDR3 is TGTGCCAGCCAGAACCCTGTTACTAGTCCCCTCACAGATACGCAGTATTTT.

This clone was picked up many times. The chain uses TRBV29-1 and TRBJ1-1; TRBD1 is a possible D gene (6 bases). The CDR3 sequence is 12 residues long. Trimming stripped 6 bases from V and 4 bases from J, with 12 bases between. Per the germline V gene, CDR1 is SQVTM and CDR2 is ANQGSEA. CDR3 DNA: TGCAGCGTAAGACAGGTCCTCACTGAAGCTTTCTTT. Encoded protein: CSVRQVLTEAFF.

The chain links TRBV30 to TRBJ2-7; TRBD2 agrees at 11 bases. This CDR3 has 15 amino acids. Losses at the gene ends were 2 bases for V and 1 base for J; bases not matched to a gene: 4. Per the germline V gene, CDR1 is GTSNPN and CDR2 is SVGIG (reference sequence). The DNA of the CDR3 is TGTGCCTGGAGTTCCAGGACTAGCGGGTCCTACGAGCAGTACTTC. This translates into CAWSSRTSGSYEQYF.